This record looks at one T cell receptor beta chain sequence and its context. Inclusion characteristics of ophthalmopathy patients comprised a Clinical Activity Score of at least 3, a NOSPECS grade of at least 4, and duration under 3 months. Pregnant or lactating patients were excluded, as were those with uncontrolled infection or other autoimmune disease. Together with thyroid ultrasound, orbital computed tomography, serum thyroxine and TRAb, clinical symptoms were used for diagnoses. RNA transcripts served as the template for amplifying TCR beta CDR3 regions. HTBI primers were the set used in a first-round RT-PCR of the TCR CDR3. MiXCR, run by TCRdb on the multiplex PCR reads, gives a single entry per CDR3 protein. The sample carries more than 300,000 distinct CDR3 sequences, under 20% recorded once. V lost 3 bases to trimming and J lost 7 bases; unmatched junction nucleotides: 7. The CDR3 sequence is 14 residues long. From germline, CDR1 is SGDLS and CDR2 YYNGEE.

This sample is drawn from a study of T cells in Graves' hyperthyroidism and ophthalmopathy. This rearrangement joins TRBV9 to TRBJ2-7, with 10 bases that match TRBD1. The sequenced sample consisted of blood. This receptor was obtained from a man aged 18 to 30 with Graves' ophthalmopathy. The CDR3: CASSASRDRGEQYF. Written as DNA, the CDR3 is TGTGCCAGCAGCGCCTCGCGGGACAGGGGTGAGCAGTACTTC.